The clone carrying this T cell receptor (beta chain) has only a few counts. Its antigen is still unknown. This record comes from a study of blood T cells in healthy people across ages. Study details: About one barcoded beta molecule was captured per two T cells (by template switching). Study-level points and caveats: More naive CD4+ cells and higher diversity were found in long-lived than in aged donors. In older individuals, TCR beta diversity per million T cells was lower, falling roughly linearly with age.

A second roughly 7 to 11 cycle PCR used barcoded and J-beta primers. A template-switch adaptor that had 12 random nucleotides put a tag on each cDNA molecule. In TCRdb, the 5' RACE reads were re-called with MiXCR into one record per CDR3 protein. The profile shows 650,000 to 900,000 distinct CDR3 sequences, around two thirds of them singletons. Germline CDR1 is MNHNY and CDR2 is SVGAGI (reference sequence). The CDR3 has 17 residues. V lost 2 bases and J 2 bases, leaving 17 bases between the germline ends. V gene TRBV6-6 combines with J gene TRBJ2-3; no firm D call. Material for sequencing was blood. This TCR was sampled from a man aged 25 to 40 in good health. CDR3 protein: CASSYSGSGGPTDTQYF. CDR3 coding DNA: TGTGCCAGCAGTTACAGTGGAAGTGGTGGCCCCACAGATACGCAGTATTTT.